This T cell receptor beta chain stems from a study of glioma-infiltrating T cells. TCR alpha and beta CDR3 regions were amplified from RNA using iRepertoire nested multiplex PCR. One entry per CDR3 protein results from TCRdb running MiXCR on the multiplex PCR reads. The sample yields 150,000 or so distinct CDR3 sequences, 35% to 50% seen once. This clonotype was counted a few times. The CDR3 sequence is 13 residues long. CDR1 and CDR2 (germline): MDHEN, SYDVKM. With 5 bases removed from V and 4 bases from J, the gap between germline ends came to 12 bases. The clonotype was recovered from a human donor with low-grade glioma or glioblastoma, undergoing nonglioma brain surgery, or in good health (not recorded which). The sequencing input was glioma tissue, nonneoplastic brain tissue, or PBMCs (not recorded which). This rearrangement joins TRBV28 to TRBJ2-7; no definite D call. CDR3 coding DNA: TGTGCCAGCAGTCTTGGCCTGTTTTACGAGCAGTACTTC. Translated: CASSLGLFYEQYF.